Presented here are 22 T cell receptor beta chains from one specimen sequenced in a study of cytomegalovirus exposure and HLA in healthy donors. The PCR contained 60 Vbeta and 13 Jbeta primers. Produced via immunoSEQ multiplex PCR; TCRdb's table is partial and in-frame only. Of about 130,000 clones in the sample, over 50% were seen once. The sample consisted of PBMCs. The receptor set was obtained from a human donor in good health.

V usage is TRBV2 and J usage is TRBJ2-3; 7 bases are shared with TRBD2. Germline V gives CDR1 SNHLY, CDR2 FYNNEI. The CDR3 has 14 amino acids. V lost 7 bases, J lost 3 bases, and 7 bases stayed unmatched. The CDR3 DNA reads TGTGCCAGCATCCGGACTAGTTGGACAGATACGCAGTATTTT. It codes for CASIRTSWTDTQYF. Variable domain in full (rest from reference TRBV2 and TRBJ2-3): EPEVTQTPSHQVTQMGQEVILRCVPISNHLYFYWYRQILGQKVEFLVSFYNNEISEKSEIFDDQFSVERPDGSNFTLKIRSTKLEDSAMYFCASIRTSWTDTQYFGPGTRLTVL.

This chain joins TRBV7-9 and TRBJ2-1, with TRBD2 identical over 13 bases. CDR3 length equals 15 residues. Germline loops: CDR1 SEHNR, CDR2 FQNEAQ (reference sequence). J gave up 6 bases and V 5 bases, and 4 bases lay outside the gene matches. CDR3 coding DNA: TGTGCCAGCAGCGCGGGACTAGCGGGATCCAATGAGCAGTTCTTC. It translates to CASSAGLAGSNEQFF.

The gene calls are TRBV27 and TRBJ1-5; D is unclear. The CDR3 sequence is 14 residues long. V was cut by 3 bases and J by 6 bases, with 12 bases left in between. Germline-derived CDR1 and CDR2 are MNHEY and SMNVEV (reference sequence). CDR3 DNA sequence: TGTGCCAGCAGTTTGGGCACGGCCAGTCAGCCCCAGCATTTT. It codes for CASSLGTASQPQHF.

The gene calls are TRBV12-5 and TRBJ2-7, with 9 bases aligning to TRBD1. Germline CDR1 reads LGHNT; CDR2 reads FRNRAP. J was trimmed by 4 bases and V by 1 base; bases with no gene match: 8. The CDR3 contains 16 residues. CDR3 sequence: CASGLDRGRMLYEQYF. The CDR3 nucleotides read TGTGCTAGTGGTTTGGACAGGGGGCGAATGCTTTACGAGCAGTACTTC.

The DNA of the CDR3 is TGTGCCAGCAGTTATAGGAGACAGGGGGCAACAGCCGAGCAGTACTTC. Translating gives CASSYRRQGATAEQYF. V and J are TRBV2 and TRBJ2-7; 10 bases fit TRBD1. V was clipped by 5 bases and J by 6 bases; unmatched bases: 13. There are 16 residues in the CDR3. Per germline, CDR1 SNHLY and CDR2 FYNNEI. Filled out from reference TRBV2 and TRBJ2-7, the complete variable domain reads EPEVTQTPSHQVTQMGQEVILRCVPISNHLYFYWYRQILGQKVEFLVSFYNNEISEKSEIFDDQFSVERPDGSNFTLKIRSTKLEDSAMYFCASSYRRQGATAEQYFGPGTRLTVT.

With regard to this clone: This likely reflects a read error, since a far larger clone is one base away. The chain uses TRBV6-5 and TRBJ2-1; 14 positions agree with TRBD2. The CDR3 consists of 15 residues. The germline CDR1 and CDR2 sequences are MNHEY and SVGAGI. After removal of 2 bases from V and 6 bases from J, the junction contained 0 bases not matched to a gene. The DNA of the CDR3 is TGTGCCAGCAGTTACGGGACTAGCGGGAGCAATGAGCAGTTCTTC. The encoded protein is CASSYGTSGSNEQFF.

This clone was detected only a few times. This chain links TRBV7-2 with TRBJ2-3; 13 nucleotides align to TRBD2. Trimming cost V 2 bases and J 6 bases; bases outside gene matches: 5. CDR1 SGHTA and CDR2 FQGNSA come from the germline V gene. This CDR3 is built from 16 residues. The CDR3, as DNA: TGTGCCAGCAGCTTAAGAGGACTAGCGGGAGAGGATACGCAGTATTTT. Amino acid sequence: CASSLRGLAGEDTQYF. The variable domain in full, with the rest retrieved from reference TRBV7-2 and TRBJ2-3, is GAGVSQSPSNKVTEKGKDVELRCDPISGHTALYWYRQSLGQGLEFLIYFQGNSAPDKSGLPSDRFSAERTGGSVSTLTIQRTQQEDSAVYLCASSLRGLAGEDTQYFGPGTRLTVL.

This clone came up a few times. This same CDR3 is encoded by further DNA sequences in the sample. V and J are TRBV7-2 and TRBJ2-7; the D gene is possibly TRBD1 (5 bases). The CDR3 covers 13 residues. Germline assignment: CDR1 SGHTA and CDR2 FQGNSA. The V gene lost 3 bases and the J gene lost 7 bases, with 13 bases spanning the gap. The CDR3 DNA reads TGTGCCAGCAGCTTTAGGGGCCCAGGGGAGCAGTACTTC. Its protein is CASSFRGPGEQYF.

The V and J genes are TRBV9 and TRBJ1-4; the match to TRBD1 covers 10 bases. The CDR3 contains 15 residues. With V trimmed by 2 bases and J by 6 bases, 4 bases remained unmatched. The germline gives CDR1 SGDLS, CDR2 YYNGEE. CDR3 residues: CASSVLGTGDEKLFF. The DNA for the CDR3 is TGTGCCAGCAGCGTCCTCGGGACAGGGGATGAAAAACTGTTTTTT. Looking up the rest from reference TRBV9 and TRBJ1-4 gives the full variable domain: DSGVTQTPKHLITATGQRVTLRCSPRSGDLSVYWYQQSLDQGLQFLIQYYNGEERAKGNILERFSAQQFPDLHSELNLSSLELGDSALYFCASSVLGTGDEKLFFGSGTQLSVL.

This clone was seen only a few times. The chain joins TRBV6-5 to TRBJ2-5; unclear D gene. The CDR3 has 13 residues. The V gene's germline CDR1 is MNHEY and CDR2 SVGAGI. V was cut by 0 bases and J by 7 bases, with 9 bases left in between. Here the CDR3 DNA reads TGTGCCAGCAGTTACTCGACTCCGCGGACCCAGTACTTC. It is translated as CASSYSTPRTQYF.

The chain is built from TRBV10-3 and TRBJ2-7; TRBD2 agrees at 12 bases. Losses at the gene ends were 3 bases for V and 7 bases for J; bases not matched to a gene: 10. The CDR3 extends over 16 amino acids. Germline loops: CDR1 ENHRY, CDR2 SYGVKD. The CDR3 DNA reads as TGTGCCATCAGTGAACTGCTAGCGGGAGGGCCGGGGGAGCAGTACTTC. It is translated as CAISELLAGGPGEQYF.

This chain uses TRBV6-1 with TRBJ2-5, with TRBD1 matching 8 bases. V dropped 7 bases and J dropped 11; count of bases not matched to a gene: 18. The CDR3 has 15 residues. CDR1 and CDR2 (germline): MNHNS, SASEGT. In nucleotides, the CDR3 is TGTGCCAGCACCACCGGACAGGGATATTCGGGAGAGCAGTACTTC. Amino acids: CASTTGQGYSGEQYF.

V is TRBV27 and J is TRBJ2-2; TRBD2 might be the D (5 bases). CDR1 is MNHEY and CDR2 is SMNVEV in the germline V gene (reference sequence). The V end was cut by 8 bases, the J end by 4 bases, with 14 bases between. The CDR3 runs 14 residues. This CDR3 is CASRLARGTGELFF. The CDR3 DNA sequence: TGTGCCAGCCGCTTAGCGCGCGGCACCGGGGAGCTGTTTTTT.

J is TRBJ2-7 and V is TRBV29-1, with no clear D. Germline V CDR1 and CDR2: SQVTM, ANQGSEA. V dropped 4 bases and J dropped 0 bases, with 7 bases sitting between them. The CDR3 is 12 residues long. The CDR3 is CSVGRSSYEQYF. As DNA, the CDR3 is TGCAGCGTTGGTCGGAGCTCCTACGAGCAGTACTTC.

The genes are TRBV6-1 and TRBJ1-5; tentatively, D is TRBD1 (6 bases). V dropped 9 bases and J dropped 4 bases, with 7 bases sitting between them. The germline CDR1 and CDR2 sequences are MNHNS and SASEGT. This CDR3 comprises 11 residues. CDR3 DNA sequence: TGTGCCAGTCAGGGGAATCAGCCCCAGCATTTT. This encodes CASQGNQPQHF.

The chain is built from TRBV7-3 and TRBJ2-2; the match to TRBD2 covers 11 bases. The CDR3 has 14 amino acids. CDR1 SGHTA and CDR2 FQGTGA come from the germline V gene. The V gene end was trimmed by 5 bases and the J gene end by 7 bases; junction bases not matched to a gene: 3. The CDR3 sequence: CASSQGTSGGELFF. The CDR3 DNA reads as TGTGCCAGCAGCCAAGGGACTAGCGGCGGGGAGCTGTTTTTT. The full variable domain, in which reference TRBV7-3 and TRBJ2-2 provide the parts outside the CDR3, is GAGVSQTPSNKVTEKGKYVELRCDPISGHTALYWYRQSLGQGPEFLIYFQGTGAADDSGLPNDRFFAVRPEGSVSTLKIQRTERGDSAVYLCASSQGTSGGELFFGEGSRLTVL.

This clone turned up a few times. This chain connects TRBV2 to TRBJ2-1; D perhaps matches TRBD2 (5 bases). This CDR3 is 13 amino acids long. V was clipped by 7 bases and J by 3 bases, with 10 bases between them. Germline CDR1 and CDR2: SNHLY and FYNNEI. In nucleotides, the CDR3 is TGTGCCAGCACCGAACGGGGCTACAATGAGCAGTTCTTC. The encoded protein is CASTERGYNEQFF.

This clone was seen only once. The V call is TRBV29-1, the J call TRBJ2-7, with D perhaps matching TRBD1 (5 bases). The CDR3 length is 14 residues. Germline V gene lookup returns CDR1 SQVTM and CDR2 ANQGSEA. With 2 bases removed from V and 1 base from J, the gap between germline ends came to 12 bases. The CDR3 spells CSVETAGSSYEQYF. DNA of the CDR3: TGCAGCGTTGAAACGGCAGGGTCTTCCTACGAGCAGTACTTC.

In its sample, this clone was seen a few times. This chain uses TRBV28 with TRBJ2-7; D is perhaps TRBD1 (6 bases). Between the trimmed V and J ends, which lost 6 bases and 2 bases, there was a span of 23 bases. CDR1 is MDHEN, CDR2 SYDVKM, per germline. The length of the CDR3 is 17 residues. CDR3 DNA sequence: TGTGCCAGCAGACCCCTCACGACAGGCCCTTACCCCTACGAGCAGTACTTC. Translated: CASRPLTTGPYPYEQYF.

J is TRBJ1-2 and V is TRBV5-4; D remains unclear. This CDR3 contains 16 residues. V was trimmed by 3 bases and J by 0 bases, leaving 15 bases between them. CDR1 is SGHNT, CDR2 YYREEE, per germline (reference sequence). The CDR3: CASSSRFADSNYGYTF. The DNA for the CDR3 is TGTGCCAGCAGCTCCCGGTTTGCAGACTCTAACTATGGCTACACCTTC. The variable domain in full, completed from reference TRBV5-4 and TRBJ1-2, reads ETGVTQSPTHLIKTRGQQVTLRCSSQSGHNTVSWYQQALGQGPQFIFQYYREEENGRGNFPPRFSGLQFPNYSSELNVNALELDDSALYLCASSSRFADSNYGYTFGSGTRLTVV.

This chain uses TRBV6-1 with TRBJ1-5; the D is unclear. V gave up 1 base and J gave up 1 base, with 5 bases separating them. This CDR3 is built from 14 residues. CDR1 and CDR2 (germline): MNHNS, SASEGT. The CDR3 region is CASSEGGSNQPQHF. The CDR3 region has the DNA TGTGCCAGCAGTGAAGGCGGGAGCAATCAGCCCCAGCATTTT.

The rearrangement joins TRBV28 to TRBJ2-7; TRBD1 aligns across 7 bases. The CDR3 has 15 amino acids. Germline V lookup: CDR1 MDHEN, CDR2 SYDVKM. V shed 6 bases and J 3 bases; nucleotides not matched to a gene: 11. The CDR3 reads CASRSGQPLIYEQYF. Written as DNA, the CDR3 is TGTGCCAGCAGGTCGGGACAGCCCTTAATCTACGAGCAGTACTTC.